This is a list of T cell receptor beta chains from one sample in a study of graft-versus-host responses after intestinal transplantation. TCRdb's table, derived via immunoSEQ multiplex PCR, lists solely in-frame clones and lacks some. The sample lists around 100,000 clones; 80% to 95% were seen once. These TCRs are of unknown antigen specificity. The sample consisted of unstimulated CD8+ T cells sorted from spleen or lymph node cells, taken before intestinal transplant. These receptors came from a human donor who received an intestinal transplant. The CDR3 runs from the conserved cysteine through the conserved F or W. A D gene is named only where the DNA matches it firmly. Not all rows give a size; the values are once, few, many and, for expanded clones, a class.

DNA: TGTGCCAGCAGCTCAGGACTAGCGGGGCGGTACCAAGAGACCCAGTACTTC; CDR3: CASSSGLAGRYQETQYF; V: TRBV11-2; J: TRBJ2-5; length: 17; D: TRBD2; size: NA
DNA: TGCGCCAGCAGTACAGGGGGAGGAGAGCAGTACTTC; CDR3: CASSTGGGEQYF; V: TRBV10-1; J: TRBJ2-7; length: 12; D: TRBD1; size: once
DNA: TGCAGCGTTGAACGAGGCTACACCTTC; CDR3: CSVERGYTF; V: TRBV29-1; J: TRBJ1-2; length: 9; D: NA; size: NA
DNA: TGTGCCAGCAGCCAAACCCGGCCCGGGATCCTCTACGAGCAGTACTTC; CDR3: CASSQTRPGILYEQYF; V: TRBV7-3; J: TRBJ2-7; length: 16; D: NA; size: NA
DNA: TGTGCCAGCAGCCATAATTCCTACGAGCAGTACTTC; CDR3: CASSHNSYEQYF; V: TRBV6-5; J: TRBJ2-7; length: 12; D: NA; size: once
DNA: TGTGCCAGCAGATCGGGACAGTCTTCGTGGGAGCAGTACTTC; CDR3: CASRSGQSSWEQYF; V: TRBV5-6; J: TRBJ2-7; length: 14; D: TRBD1; size: NA
DNA: TGTGCCAGCAGTGATCTGCGGGGGGAGAAAGATACGCAGTATTTT; CDR3: CASSDLRGEKDTQYF; V: TRBV2; J: TRBJ2-3; length: 15; D: TRBD2; size: once
DNA: TGCGCCTGGAGCAACAGTCACGGACTGTTTTTT; CDR3: CAWSNSHGLFF; V: TRBV30; J: TRBJ1-4; length: 11; D: NA; size: NA
DNA: TGTGCCAGCAGCTTCCTGGGACAGGGGTTGATGAACACTGAAGCTTTCTTT; CDR3: CASSFLGQGLMNTEAFF; V: TRBV7-9; J: TRBJ1-1; length: 17; D: TRBD1; size: NA
DNA: TGTGCCAGCAGTGAACATCCGAACACTGAAGCTTTCTTT; CDR3: CASSEHPNTEAFF; V: TRBV6-5; J: TRBJ1-1; length: 13; D: NA; size: NA
DNA: TGCGCCAGCAGCCAAGAGTACTCCGGACTGGCCTACGAGCAGTACTTC; CDR3: CASSQEYSGLAYEQYF; V: TRBV4-1; J: TRBJ2-7; length: 16; D: NA; size: NA
DNA: TGTGCCAGCAGTTACTTCAGGGGACGCGACACTGAAGCTTTCTTT; CDR3: CASSYFRGRDTEAFF; V: TRBV6-6; J: TRBJ1-1; length: 15; D: NA; size: NA
DNA: TGTGCCAGTAGTCGAGGGGGTAAGGTGCAACCCCAGCATTTT; CDR3: CASSRGGKVQPQHF; V: TRBV19; J: TRBJ1-5; length: 14; D: NA; size: NA
DNA: TGTGCCAGTAGTATAGGGAAATGGACAGGATATAATCAGCCCCAGCATTTT; CDR3: CASSIGKWTGYNQPQHF; V: TRBV19; J: TRBJ1-5; length: 17; D: TRBD1; size: NA
DNA: TGTGCCAGCAGTGAAGGTGTGGTAACAAGCACAGATACGCAGTATTTT; CDR3: CASSEGVVTSTDTQYF; V: TRBV2; J: TRBJ2-3; length: 16; D: NA; size: NA
DNA: TGTGCCAGCAGCTTAGAAACTAGCGGGGGTTACGAGCAGTACTTC; CDR3: CASSLETSGGYEQYF; V: TRBV7-8; J: TRBJ2-7; length: 15; D: TRBD2; size: NA
DNA: TGTGCCAGCAGCCTCTCCCCCGACGGGAAAGGTGACAATGAGCAGTTCTTC; CDR3: CASSLSPDGKGDNEQFF; V: TRBV7-2; J: TRBJ2-1; length: 17; D: NA; size: once
DNA: TGTGCCAGCAGTTACTCGGAAGCGGGGGGCCGTAATGAGCAGTTCTTC; CDR3: CASSYSEAGGRNEQFF; V: TRBV6-5; J: TRBJ2-1; length: 16; D: TRBD2; size: NA
DNA: TGCAGCGTTGATAGGGACATTTTGCAGACCCAGTACTTC; CDR3: CSVDRDILQTQYF; V: TRBV29-1; J: TRBJ2-5; length: 13; D: NA; size: once
DNA: TGTGCCAGCAGCTCCCAAGAGGTCAGGGAAGCTTTCTTT; CDR3: CASSSQEVREAFF; V: TRBV7-9; J: TRBJ1-1; length: 13; D: NA; size: once
DNA: TGTGCCATCAAGGACAGACACACTGAAGCTTTCTTT; CDR3: CAIKDRHTEAFF; V: TRBV10-3; J: TRBJ1-1; length: 12; D: NA; size: NA
DNA: TGTGCCAGCAGTTACTCGAGGGGACCCCCTGAAGCTTTCTTT; CDR3: CASSYSRGPPEAFF; V: TRBV6-5; J: TRBJ1-1; length: 14; D: NA; size: NA
DNA: TGTGCCAGCAGCTTGTTCGGGATGGACAGTACAACCTACGAGCAGTACTTC; CDR3: CASSLFGMDSTTYEQYF; V: TRBV5-4; J: TRBJ2-7; length: 17; D: NA; size: NA
DNA: TGTGCCAGTCAATATAGTACTGAGCAGTTCTTC; CDR3: CASQYSTEQFF; V: TRBV19; J: TRBJ2-1; length: 11; D: NA; size: NA
DNA: TGTGCCAGCAGCATTGGGACAGGGACATTCACAGATACGCAGTATTTT; CDR3: CASSIGTGTFTDTQYF; V: TRBV7-9; J: TRBJ2-3; length: 16; D: TRBD1; size: NA
DNA: TGTGCCAGTAGTATGTGGGACGACGGTAATTCACCCCTCCACTTT; CDR3: CASSMWDDGNSPLHF; V: TRBV19; J: TRBJ1-6; length: 15; D: NA; size: NA
DNA: TGTGCCAGCAGCTTAAGAGGGAACACTGAAGCTTTCTTT; CDR3: CASSLRGNTEAFF; V: TRBV7-3; J: TRBJ1-1; length: 13; D: NA; size: NA
DNA: TGTGCTAGGGGGGACGAGCAGTACTTC; CDR3: CARGDEQYF; V: TRBV5-4; J: TRBJ2-7; length: 9; D: NA; size: NA
DNA: TGTGCCAGCAGCTTAGATGAGGCGGGGGAGTTCTTC; CDR3: CASSLDEAGEFF; V: TRBV11-2; J: TRBJ2-1; length: 12; D: TRBD2; size: NA
DNA: TGTGCCAGCTCCTCCATTTTTGGGAACCCTCATAGCAATCAGCCCCAGCATTTT; CDR3: CASSSIFGNPHSNQPQHF; V: TRBV5-8; J: TRBJ1-5; length: 18; D: NA; size: NA
DNA: TGTGCCAGCAGCCCCCTCTTTGGGGTCGGGGAGCTGTTTTTT; CDR3: CASSPLFGVGELFF; V: TRBV7-9; J: TRBJ2-2; length: 14; D: NA; size: once
DNA: TGTGCCAGCAGTCCGCCTGCGGTGACTACCTACGAGCAGTACTTC; CDR3: CASSPPAVTTYEQYF; V: TRBV11-3; J: TRBJ2-7; length: 15; D: NA; size: NA
DNA: TGTGCCAGCAGTTTAGGGGGGGCCTGGGCCAACGTCCTGACTTTC; CDR3: CASSLGGAWANVLTF; V: TRBV27; J: TRBJ2-6; length: 15; D: NA; size: NA
DNA: TGTGCCAGTAGTATAGCCGGCGGGGGGGATTCTGGCTACACCTTC; CDR3: CASSIAGGGDSGYTF; V: TRBV19; J: TRBJ1-2; length: 15; D: NA; size: NA
DNA: TGTGCCAGCAGCCCCTCTAGCGGGGGCAACACAGATACGCAGTATTTT; CDR3: CASSPSSGGNTDTQYF; V: TRBV7-9; J: TRBJ2-3; length: 16; D: TRBD2; size: NA
DNA: TGTGCCAGCAGCTTAGGTCTCGGTAACCAAGAGACCCAGTACTTC; CDR3: CASSLGLGNQETQYF; V: TRBV7-2; J: TRBJ2-5; length: 15; D: NA; size: NA
DNA: TGCAGCGTTGTGGACAGGGGGTATGGAAACACCATATATTTT; CDR3: CSVVDRGYGNTIYF; V: TRBV29-1; J: TRBJ1-3; length: 14; D: TRBD1; size: NA
DNA: TGTGCCAGCAGCTTATATAGGGGGCGCGGTTCACCCCTCCACTTT; CDR3: CASSLYRGRGSPLHF; V: TRBV11-2; J: TRBJ1-6; length: 15; D: TRBD1; size: NA
DNA: TGTGCCAGCCGGGACTCATTTCGTTCTGGAAACACCATATATTTT; CDR3: CASRDSFRSGNTIYF; V: TRBV14; J: TRBJ1-3; length: 15; D: NA; size: NA
DNA: TGTGCCATCAGTGGGGGTGCGGGGGGTGAGTTCTTC; CDR3: CAISGGAGGEFF; V: TRBV10-3; J: TRBJ2-1; length: 12; D: TRBD2; size: NA
DNA: TGTGCCAGCAGCTTTTCCGGGGGAGGTGCAGATACGCAGTATTTT; CDR3: CASSFSGGGADTQYF; V: TRBV7-9; J: TRBJ2-3; length: 15; D: NA; size: NA
DNA: TGCGCCAGCAGGGGACCCAACAACAAGCAGTACTTC; CDR3: CASRGPNNKQYF; V: TRBV4-1; J: TRBJ2-7; length: 12; D: NA; size: NA